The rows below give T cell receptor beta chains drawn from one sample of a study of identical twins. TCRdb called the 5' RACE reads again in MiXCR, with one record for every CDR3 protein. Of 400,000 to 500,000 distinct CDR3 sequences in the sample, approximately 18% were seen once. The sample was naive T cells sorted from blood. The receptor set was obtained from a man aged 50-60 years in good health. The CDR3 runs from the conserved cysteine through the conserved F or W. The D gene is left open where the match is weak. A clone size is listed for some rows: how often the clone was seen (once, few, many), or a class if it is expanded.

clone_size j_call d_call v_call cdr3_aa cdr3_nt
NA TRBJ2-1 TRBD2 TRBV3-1 CASRLAEGNEQFF TGTGCCAGCCGACTAGCGGAGGGCAATGAGCAGTTCTTC
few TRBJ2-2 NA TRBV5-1 CASSLRTPATGELFF TGCGCCAGCAGCTTGAGGACACCGGCGACCGGGGAGCTGTTTTTT
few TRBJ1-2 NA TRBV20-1 CSATGNRGYTF TGCAGTGCTACAGGGAACCGTGGCTACACCTTC
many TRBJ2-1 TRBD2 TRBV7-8 CASSLARGILRSNEQFF TGTGCCAGCAGCTTAGCGCGGGGGATTCTACGTAGCAATGAGCAGTTCTTC
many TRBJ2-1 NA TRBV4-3 CASSQEGWNEQFF TGCGCCAGCAGCCAAGAAGGGTGGAATGAGCAGTTCTTC
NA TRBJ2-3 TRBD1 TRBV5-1 CASSLGTGNFGDTQYF TGCGCCAGCAGCTTGGGGACAGGGAATTTTGGGGATACGCAGTATTTT
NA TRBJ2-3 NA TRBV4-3 CASSQDGTTVDTQYF TGCGCCAGCAGCCAAGACGGGACAACCGTAGATACGCAGTATTTT
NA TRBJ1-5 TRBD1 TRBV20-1 CSAVGGQGGQPQHF TGCAGTGCCGTCGGGGGACAGGGAGGCCAGCCCCAGCATTTT
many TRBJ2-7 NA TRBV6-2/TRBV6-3 CASNHPGRIYEQYF TGTGCCAGCAACCACCCAGGAAGGATCTACGAGCAGTACTTC
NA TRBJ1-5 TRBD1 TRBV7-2 CASSLTGGRFSNQPQHF TGTGCCAGCAGCCTCACAGGGGGCAGATTCAGCAATCAGCCCCAGCATTTT
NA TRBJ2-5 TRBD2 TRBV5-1 CASSAGLAGGQETQYF TGCGCCAGCAGCGCGGGACTAGCGGGAGGTCAAGAGACCCAGTACTTC
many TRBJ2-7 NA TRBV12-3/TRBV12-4 CASSWGGPLYEQYF TGTGCCAGCAGCTGGGGGGGCCCTTTATACGAGCAGTACTTC
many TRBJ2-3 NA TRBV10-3 CATLGDQDADTQYF TGTGCCACCCTCGGCGACCAGGATGCAGATACGCAGTATTTT
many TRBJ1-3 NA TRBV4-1 CASSQQQADSGNTIYF TGCGCCAGCAGCCAACAACAGGCCGACTCTGGAAACACCATATATTTT
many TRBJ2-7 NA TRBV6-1 CASSTPGPDFYEQYF TGTGCCAGCTCTACTCCGGGACCAGATTTCTACGAGCAGTACTTC
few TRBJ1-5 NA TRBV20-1 CSATRTGNQPQHF TGCAGTGCTACGCGGACGGGCAATCAGCCCCAGCATTTT
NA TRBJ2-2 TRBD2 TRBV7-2 CASSLMGSGGPGELFF TGTGCCAGCAGCTTAATGGGCAGCGGGGGGCCCGGGGAGCTGTTTTTT
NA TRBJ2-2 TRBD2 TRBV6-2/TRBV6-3 CASRRAGVGTGELFF TGTGCCAGCAGACGAGCGGGAGTTGGCACCGGGGAGCTGTTTTTT
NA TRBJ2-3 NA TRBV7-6 CASSPDRIVSTDTQYF TGTGCCAGCAGCCCCGACAGGATAGTTAGCACAGATACGCAGTATTTT
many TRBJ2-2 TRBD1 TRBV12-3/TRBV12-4 CASSLQGARSGELFF TGTGCCAGCAGTTTGCAGGGGGCAAGGTCCGGGGAGCTGTTTTTT
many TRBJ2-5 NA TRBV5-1 CASSKDGRGQETQYF TGCGCCAGCAGCAAGGACGGAAGGGGACAAGAGACCCAGTACTTC
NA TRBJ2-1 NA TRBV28 CASTPTSGNEQFF TGTGCCAGCACTCCAACCAGCGGCAATGAGCAGTTCTTC
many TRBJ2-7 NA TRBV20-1 CSAPPPGVYEQYF TGCAGTGCTCCCCCACCGGGTGTCTACGAGCAGTACTTC
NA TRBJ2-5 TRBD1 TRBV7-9 CASSLGQGLAQETQYF TGTGCCAGCAGCTTAGGACAGGGTCTGGCCCAAGAGACCCAGTACTTC
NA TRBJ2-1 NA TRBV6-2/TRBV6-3 CASSYPNTDEQFF TGTGCCAGCAGTTACCCCAATACCGATGAGCAGTTCTTC
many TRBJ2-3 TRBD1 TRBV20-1 CSATDPGTGVNTQYF TGCAGTGCTACGGATCCCGGGACAGGGGTAAATACGCAGTATTTT
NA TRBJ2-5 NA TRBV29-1 CSVEGTGLRETQYF TGCAGCGTTGAGGGTACAGGGCTGAGGGAGACCCAGTACTTC
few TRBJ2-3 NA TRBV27 CATGVGRTDTQYF TGTGCCACCGGGGTGGGCCGCACAGATACGCAGTATTTT
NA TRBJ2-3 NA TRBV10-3 CAIARIGPTDTQYF TGTGCCATCGCCAGGATTGGGCCCACAGATACGCAGTATTTT
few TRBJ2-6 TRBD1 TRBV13 CASSLGGTGSSGANVLTF TGTGCCAGCAGCTTAGGCGGGACAGGGTCCTCTGGGGCCAACGTCCTGACTTTC
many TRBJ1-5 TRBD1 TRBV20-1 CSARQGTEPQHF TGCAGTGCCCGACAGGGTACCGAGCCCCAGCATTTT
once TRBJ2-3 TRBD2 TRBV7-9 CASSQGLAGRTDTQYF TGTGCCAGCAGCCAGGGACTAGCGGGGCGCACAGATACGCAGTATTTT
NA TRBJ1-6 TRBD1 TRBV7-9 CASSTQGDRAGSPLHF TGTGCCAGCAGCACCCAGGGAGACAGGGCCGGTTCACCCCTCCACTTT
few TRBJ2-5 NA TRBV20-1 CSARDGSAQETQYF TGCAGTGCTAGAGATGGGTCAGCACAAGAGACCCAGTACTTC
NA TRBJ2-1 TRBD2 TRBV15 CATSRDRAGVVEQFF TGTGCCACCAGCAGAGATAGGGCGGGAGTGGTTGAGCAGTTCTTC
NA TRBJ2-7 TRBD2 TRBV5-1 CASSLVGRGGSYEQYF TGCGCCAGCAGCTTGGTGGGGCGGGGGGGCTCCTACGAGCAGTACTTC
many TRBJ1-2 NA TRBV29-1 CSVGGQSYGYTF TGCAGCGTCGGAGGACAGAGCTATGGCTACACCTTC
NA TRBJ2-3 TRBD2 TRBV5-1 CASRSGTSGSTDTQYF TGCGCCAGCAGATCCGGTACTAGCGGGTCCACAGATACGCAGTATTTT
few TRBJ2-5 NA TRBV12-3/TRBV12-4 CASSLNGAKETQYF TGTGCCAGCAGTTTAAACGGGGCAAAAGAGACCCAGTACTTC
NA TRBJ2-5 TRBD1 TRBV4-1 CASSPGQGVRGETQYF TGCGCCAGCAGCCCAGGACAGGGCGTCCGAGGAGAGACCCAGTACTTC
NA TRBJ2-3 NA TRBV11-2 CASSPREAFTDTQYF TGTGCCAGCAGCCCCCGGGAAGCATTCACAGATACGCAGTATTTT
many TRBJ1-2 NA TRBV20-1 CSATTYKGYYGYTF TGCAGTGCTACGACGTATAAAGGGTACTATGGCTACACCTTC
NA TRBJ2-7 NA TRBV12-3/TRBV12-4 CASRTKNPTGVSSEQYF TGTGCCAGCAGAACAAAGAACCCCACGGGAGTATCTTCCGAGCAGTACTTC
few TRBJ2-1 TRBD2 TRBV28 CASSFGAGGPLHEQFF TGTGCCAGCAGTTTCGGAGCGGGAGGGCCTTTACATGAGCAGTTCTTC
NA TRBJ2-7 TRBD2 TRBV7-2 CAGGLAGGNSYEQYF TGTGCCGGCGGGCTAGCGGGAGGCAACTCCTACGAGCAGTACTTC
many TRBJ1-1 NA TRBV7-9 CASSYRGRGTEAFF TGTGCCAGCAGCTATAGGGGGAGAGGCACTGAAGCTTTCTTT
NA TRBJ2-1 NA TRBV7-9 CASRDSGTYNEQFF TGTGCCAGCCGCGATAGCGGAACCTACAATGAGCAGTTCTTC
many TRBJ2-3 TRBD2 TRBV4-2 CASSQDEREGDTQYF TGTGCCAGCAGCCAAGATGAGCGGGAGGGAGATACGCAGTATTTT
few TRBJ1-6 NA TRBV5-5 CASSLAQQLYNSPLHF TGTGCCAGCAGCTTGGCCCAACAGCTTTATAATTCACCCCTCCACTTT
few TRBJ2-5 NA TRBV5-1 CASSSTSQETQYF TGCGCCAGCAGCTCGACTAGTCAAGAGACCCAGTACTTC
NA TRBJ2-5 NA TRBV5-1 CASSLALGEETQYF TGCGCCAGCAGCTTGGCACTAGGGGAAGAGACCCAGTACTTC
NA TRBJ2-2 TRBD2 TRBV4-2 CASGKAGVSGELFF TGTGCCAGTGGGAAGGCGGGGGTATCCGGGGAGCTGTTTTTT